These 6 T cell receptor beta chains originate from one sample sequenced in a study of cytomegalovirus exposure and HLA in healthy donors. The study ran its PCR with 60 Vbeta and 13 Jbeta primers. Measured with immunoSEQ multiplex PCR; TCRdb has only the in-frame clones, and not every one. Its table lists more than 70,000 clones. Sequenced sample: PBMCs. These receptors all stem from an older woman in good health and CMV-seronegative.

V usage is TRBV28 and J usage is TRBJ1-5, with D maybe TRBD1 (6 bases). This CDR3 is built from 15 residues. V gave up 8 bases and J gave up 4 bases, with 18 bases separating them. CDR1 and CDR2 from the germline V gene are MDHEN and SYDVKM. Here the CDR3 reads CASLPPSRGNQPQHF. The DNA of the CDR3 is TGTGCCAGCCTCCCCCCCTCCAGGGGAAATCAGCCCCAGCATTTT. Full variable domain (outside the CDR3, taken from reference TRBV28 and TRBJ1-5): DVKVTQSSRYLVKRTGEKVFLECVQDMDHENMFWYRQDPGLGLRLIYFSYDVKMKEKGDIPEGYSVSREKKERFSLILESASTNQTSMYLCASLPPSRGNQPQHFGDGTRLSIL.

This chain uses TRBV5-1 with TRBJ2-1, with 8 bases matching TRBD2. V trimming: 0 bases; J trimming: 5 bases; junction bases outside the gene matches: 10. Germline V gives CDR1 SGHRS, CDR2 YFSETQ. This CDR3 is 17 amino acids long. CDR3 DNA: TGCGCCAGCAGCTTGGGGACTAGCAGCGGGAGAGACAATGAGCAGTTCTTC. Translated: CASSLGTSSGRDNEQFF.

The chain joins TRBV9 to TRBJ2-3, with 13 bases matching TRBD2. Germline trimming cut 4 bases from V and 2 bases from J; bases unmatched to any gene: 7. Germline V gene sequence: CDR1 SGDLS, CDR2 YYNGEE. The CDR3 has 17 amino acids. The CDR3 DNA reads as TGTGCCAGCAGCCGAGGGGGGACTAGCGGGGCCACAGATACGCAGTATTTT. Protein sequence: CASSRGGTSGATDTQYF.

This chain joins TRBV7-6 and TRBJ2-3; 7 nucleotides agree with TRBD2. V lost 5 bases to trimming and J lost 9 bases; unmatched junction nucleotides: 11. The CDR3 length is 14 residues. Germline V CDR1 and CDR2: SGHVS, FNYEAQ. The CDR3 loop is CASSVVDPGGTQYF. Written as DNA, the CDR3 is TGTGCCAGCAGCGTCGTGGACCCGGGAGGCACGCAGTATTTT.

The rearrangement joins TRBV4-3 to TRBJ1-4; D remains ambiguous. The germline V and J ends were trimmed by 0 bases and 6 bases, with 8 bases remaining between them. The CDR3 totals 14 residues. In germline, CDR1 is LGHNA, CDR2 YSLEER. This CDR3 is CASSQDFRDEKLFF. CDR3 in DNA: TGCGCCAGCAGCCAAGATTTTCGCGATGAAAAACTGTTTTTT.

The J gene is TRBJ1-3, the V gene TRBV4-3; no firm D call. Germline V gene data show CDR1 as LGHNA and CDR2 as YSLEER. Trimming left V 0 bases short and J 4 bases short, with 4 bases between. The CDR3 is 13 amino acids. The CDR3 loop is CASSQERGNTIYF. DNA of the CDR3: TGCGCCAGCAGCCAAGAGAGAGGAAACACCATATATTTT.